One and the same sample provided the 2 T cell receptor beta chains below, sequenced in a study of human T cells and chemical hapten exposure. One entry per CDR3 protein, called by TCRdb with MiXCR from the RACE reads. The table includes 80,000 to 95,000 distinct CDR3 sequences, 9.5% to 12% detected once. Time point of the sample: patch test 2, 6 weeks after DPC sensitization. Sample treatment: therapeutic diphenylcyclopropenone sensitization with weekly scalp DPC. Specimen: whole blood, collected in connection with sensitization to the hapten diphenylcyclopropenone (DPC). Every receptor here comes from a man in his forties with alopecia areata. Some clones in this sample may be carry-over from other donors' samples.

This clonotype came up a few times. The gene calls are TRBV18 and TRBJ2-1, with 14 bases aligning to TRBD2. CDR1 is KGHSH, CDR2 LQKENI, per germline. V lost 3 bases and J lost 1; bases outside the gene matches: 17. This CDR3 comprises 22 residues. CDR3 in amino acids: CASSPLSTGLAGAISSYNEQFF. DNA for the CDR3: TGTGCCAGCTCACCGCTTTCAACGGGACTAGCGGGAGCTATTAGTTCCTACAATGAGCAGTTCTTC.

In its sample, this clonotype was seen a few times. The gene calls are TRBV7-9 and TRBJ1-2, with 7 bases that match TRBD1. Trimming cost V 4 bases and J 4 bases; bases outside gene matches: 6. CDR1 and CDR2 from the germline V gene are SEHNR and FQNEAQ (reference sequence). This CDR3 has 14 residues. The CDR3 coding sequence is TGTGCCAGCAGCTCACAGGGGAATAGCTATGGCTACACCTTC. It encodes CASSSQGNSYGYTF. Full variable domain (remainder filled in from reference TRBV7-9 and TRBJ1-2): DTGVSQNPRHKITKRGQNVTFRCDPISEHNRLYWYRQTLGQGPEFLTYFQNEAQLEKSRLLSDRFSAERPKGSFSTLEIQRTEQGDSAMYLCASSSQGNSYGYTFGSGTRLTVV.